This record covers a single T cell receptor (beta chain). No antigen is known for it. J was trimmed by 1 base and V by 3 bases; bases with no gene match: 8. This CDR3 is built from 16 residues. CDR1 is KGHSH and CDR2 is LQKENI in the germline V gene. The sample originates from a study of Tregs in tolerant kidney transplant recipients. The repertoire was sequenced with immunoSEQ multiplex PCR; TCRdb's copy has only in-frame clones and lacks some. The repertoire holds around 50,000 clones, about 90% seen once, with roughly 15% in the top ten. Regarding the study as a whole: Activated donor B cell expansion appeared to reveal the most relevant donor-specific TCRbeta repertoire. Donor-specific Treg expansion exceeded global Treg expansion in tolerant patients, suggesting antigen drive.

Recipients received nonmyeloablative bone marrow transplants from related graft donors, with transient mixed chimerism. This TCR derives from a human patient who received a combined kidney and bone marrow transplant. Some T cells may be graft donor cells. Sequenced material: CD8+ T cells from blood (PBMCs), taken 24 months after the transplant. The chain recombines TRBV18 with TRBJ2-7; TRBD1 matches at 8 bases. CDR3 protein: CASSPSPGQESYEQYF. CDR3 DNA sequence: TGTGCCAGCTCACCTTCGCCGGGACAGGAGTCCTACGAGCAGTACTTC.